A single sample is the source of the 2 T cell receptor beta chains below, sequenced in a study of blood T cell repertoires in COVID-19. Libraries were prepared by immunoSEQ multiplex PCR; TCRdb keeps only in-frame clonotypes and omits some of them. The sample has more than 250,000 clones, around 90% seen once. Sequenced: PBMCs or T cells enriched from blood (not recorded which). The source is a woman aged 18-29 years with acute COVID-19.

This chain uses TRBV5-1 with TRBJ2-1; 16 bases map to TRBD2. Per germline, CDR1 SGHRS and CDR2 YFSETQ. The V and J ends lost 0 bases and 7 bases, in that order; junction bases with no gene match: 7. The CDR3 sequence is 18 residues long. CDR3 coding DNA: TGCGCCAGCAGCTTGGCCCCCGGGACTAGCGGGAGGGAGAATGAGCAGTTCTTC. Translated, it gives CASSLAPGTSGRENEQFF.

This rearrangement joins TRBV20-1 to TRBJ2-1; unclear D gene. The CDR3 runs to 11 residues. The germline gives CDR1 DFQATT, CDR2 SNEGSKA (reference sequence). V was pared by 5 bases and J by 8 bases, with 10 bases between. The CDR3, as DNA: TGCAGTGCTGCCCGACTCTATGAGCAGTTCTTC. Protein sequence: CSAARLYEQFF.